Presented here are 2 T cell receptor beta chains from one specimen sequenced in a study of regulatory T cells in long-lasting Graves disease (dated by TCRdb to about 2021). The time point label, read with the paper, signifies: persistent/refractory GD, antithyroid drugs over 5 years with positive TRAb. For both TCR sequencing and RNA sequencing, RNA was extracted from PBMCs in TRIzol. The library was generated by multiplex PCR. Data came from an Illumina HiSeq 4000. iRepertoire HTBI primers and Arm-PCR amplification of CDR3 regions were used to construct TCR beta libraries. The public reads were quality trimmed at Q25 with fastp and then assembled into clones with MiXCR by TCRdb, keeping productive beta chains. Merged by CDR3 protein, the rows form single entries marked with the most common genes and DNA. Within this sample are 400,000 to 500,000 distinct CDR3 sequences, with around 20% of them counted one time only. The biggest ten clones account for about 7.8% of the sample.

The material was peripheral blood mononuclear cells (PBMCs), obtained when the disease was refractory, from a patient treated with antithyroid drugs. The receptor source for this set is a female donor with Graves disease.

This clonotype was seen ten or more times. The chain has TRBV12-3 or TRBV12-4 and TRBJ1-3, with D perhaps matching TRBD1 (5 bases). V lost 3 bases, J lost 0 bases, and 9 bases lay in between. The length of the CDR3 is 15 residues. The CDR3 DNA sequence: TGTGCCAGCAGTTTTGGACACTCCTCTGGAAACACCATATATTTT. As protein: CASSFGHSSGNTIYF.

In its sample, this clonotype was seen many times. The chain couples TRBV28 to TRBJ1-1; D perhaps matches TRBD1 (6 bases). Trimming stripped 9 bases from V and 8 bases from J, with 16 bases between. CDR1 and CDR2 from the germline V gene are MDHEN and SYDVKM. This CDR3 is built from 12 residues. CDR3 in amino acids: CASSRGGREAFF. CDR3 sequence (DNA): TGTGCCAGTTCTAGGGGGGGGCGCGAAGCTTTCTTT.